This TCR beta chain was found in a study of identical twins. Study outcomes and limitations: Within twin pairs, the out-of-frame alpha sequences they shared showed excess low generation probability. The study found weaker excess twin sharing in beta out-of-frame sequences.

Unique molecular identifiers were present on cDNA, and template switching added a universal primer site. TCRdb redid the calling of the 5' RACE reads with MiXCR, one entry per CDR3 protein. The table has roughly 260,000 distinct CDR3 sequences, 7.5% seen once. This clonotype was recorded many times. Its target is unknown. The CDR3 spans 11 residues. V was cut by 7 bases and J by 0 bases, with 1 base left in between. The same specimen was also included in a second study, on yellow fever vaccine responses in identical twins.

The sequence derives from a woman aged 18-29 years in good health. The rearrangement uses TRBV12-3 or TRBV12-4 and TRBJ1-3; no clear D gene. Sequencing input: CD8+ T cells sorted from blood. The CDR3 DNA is TGTGCCAGCAACTCTGGAAACACCATATATTTT. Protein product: CASNSGNTIYF.